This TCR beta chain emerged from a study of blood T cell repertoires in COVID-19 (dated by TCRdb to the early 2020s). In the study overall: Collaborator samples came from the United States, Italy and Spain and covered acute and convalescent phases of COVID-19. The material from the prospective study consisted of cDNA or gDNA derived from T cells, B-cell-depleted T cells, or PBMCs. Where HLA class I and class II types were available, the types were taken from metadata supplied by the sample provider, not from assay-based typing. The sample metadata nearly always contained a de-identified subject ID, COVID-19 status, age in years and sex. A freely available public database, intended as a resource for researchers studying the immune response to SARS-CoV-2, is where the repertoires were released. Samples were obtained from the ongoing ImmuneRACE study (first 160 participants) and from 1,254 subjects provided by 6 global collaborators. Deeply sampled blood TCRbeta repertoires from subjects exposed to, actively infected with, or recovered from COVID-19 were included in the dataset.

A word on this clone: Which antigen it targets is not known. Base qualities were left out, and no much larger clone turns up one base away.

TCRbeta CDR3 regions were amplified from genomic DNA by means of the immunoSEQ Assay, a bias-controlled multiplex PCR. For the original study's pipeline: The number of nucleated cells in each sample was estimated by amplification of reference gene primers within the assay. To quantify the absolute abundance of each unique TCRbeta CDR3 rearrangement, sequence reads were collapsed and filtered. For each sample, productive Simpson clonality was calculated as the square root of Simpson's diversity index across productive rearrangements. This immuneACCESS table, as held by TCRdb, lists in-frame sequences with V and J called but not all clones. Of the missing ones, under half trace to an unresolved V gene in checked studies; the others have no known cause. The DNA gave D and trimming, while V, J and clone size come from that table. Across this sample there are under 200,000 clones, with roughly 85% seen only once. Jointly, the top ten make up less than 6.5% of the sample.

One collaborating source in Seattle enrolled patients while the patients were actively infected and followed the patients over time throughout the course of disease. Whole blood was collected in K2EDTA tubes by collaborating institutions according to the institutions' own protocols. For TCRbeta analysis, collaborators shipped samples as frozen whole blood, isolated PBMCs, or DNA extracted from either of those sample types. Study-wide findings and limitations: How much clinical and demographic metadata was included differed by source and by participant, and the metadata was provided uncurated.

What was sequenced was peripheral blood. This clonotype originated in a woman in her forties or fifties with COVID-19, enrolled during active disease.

The CDR3 sequence is CASSIGQGTYEQYF. The bases are TGTGCCAGCAGTATTGGACAGGGGACTTACGAGCAGTACTTC. The chain joins TRBV28 to TRBJ2-7; 9 central nucleotides agree with TRBD1. CDR1 is given as MDHEN and CDR2 as SYDVKM, both from the germline V gene. Relative to germline, V is missing 5 bases and J is missing 4 bases, with 6 bases of the junction outside any gene match. The CDR3 has 14 amino acids, counting the end cysteine and phenylalanine. Just the 42-base CDR3 DNA is kept, in frame starting at base 1.